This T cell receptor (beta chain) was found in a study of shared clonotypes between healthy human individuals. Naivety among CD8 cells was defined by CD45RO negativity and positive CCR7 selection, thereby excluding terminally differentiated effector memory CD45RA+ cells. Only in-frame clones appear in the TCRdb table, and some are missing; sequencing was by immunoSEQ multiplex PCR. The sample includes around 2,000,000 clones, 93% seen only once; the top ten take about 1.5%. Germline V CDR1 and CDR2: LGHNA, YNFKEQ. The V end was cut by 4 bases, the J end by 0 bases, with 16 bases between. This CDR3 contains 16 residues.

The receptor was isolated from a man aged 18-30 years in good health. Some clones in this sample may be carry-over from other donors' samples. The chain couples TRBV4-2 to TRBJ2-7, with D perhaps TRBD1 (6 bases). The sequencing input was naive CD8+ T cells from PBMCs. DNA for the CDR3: TGTGCCAGCAGCCCCGAGACAGGCATACACTCCTACGAGCAGTACTTC. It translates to CASSPETGIHSYEQYF.